This paragraph covers one T cell receptor beta chain sequence. Its antigen remains unidentified. These data belong to a study of T-cell memory formation after mild COVID-19. The CDR3 is 13 residues long. Germline lookup yields CDR1 KGHSH and CDR2 LQKENI. Trimming left V 4 bases short and J 4 bases short, with 9 bases between. General study results and limits: The SARS-CoV-2 specificity of second-wave clones reaching peak at day 37 remained unverified.

After 5'RACE with constant-segment primers, TCR alpha and TCR beta cDNA libraries carrying sample barcodes and UMIs were obtained. MiXCR was run by TCRdb on the 5' RACE reads, yielding one entry per CDR3 protein. The profile shows about 270,000 distinct CDR3 sequences, roughly 18% of them singletons. Sample: PBMCs or a T cell subset sorted from them (not recorded which). This rearrangement joins TRBV18 to TRBJ2-3; D is uncertain. The origin of this receptor is a man younger than 35 who had mild COVID-19 (a few samples of this study predate the infection). Cell type and time point are not known. The CDR3 loop reads CASSLRSPDTQYF. Here the CDR3 DNA reads TGTGCCAGCTCACTTCGATCCCCAGATACGCAGTATTTT.